The following is a T cell receptor (beta chain) sequence with its context. CDR1 is SGDLS and CDR2 is YYNGEE in the germline V gene. J gave up 0 bases and V 4 bases, and 3 bases lay outside the gene matches. The CDR3 spans 15 residues. These data belong to a study of technical replicates of blood from a handful of donors. Assay: immunoSEQ multiplex PCR; the TCRdb copy retains only in-frame clones and omits some. The sample includes about 56,000 clones, around 92% of them seen just once. The sequence came from a human donor in good health. Some clones in this sample may be carry-over from other donors' samples. The sequenced sample consisted of PBMCs. V usage is TRBV9 and J usage is TRBJ2-2, with 7 bases lining up with TRBD2. The CDR3 nucleotides read TGTGCCAGCAGCCAGCGGGGCTCGAACACCGGGGAGCTGTTTTTT. As protein: CASSQRGSNTGELFF.